Listed below are T cell receptor beta chains from one sample, sequenced in a study of blood T cell repertoires in COVID-19. The protocol was immunoSEQ multiplex PCR, while the TCRdb copy is restricted to in-frame clones and leaves out a portion. The data show about 180,000 clones, approximately 80% seen once. Sequencing input: peripheral blood. These receptors came from a woman aged 40 to 50 with COVID-19, enrolled during active disease. The CDR3 runs from the conserved cysteine through the conserved F or W. A D gene is named only where the DNA matches it firmly. The size of a clone is reported for some rows only, either as once, few or many, or as a class for expanded clones.

-	TRBV19	-	TRBJ2-2	CASSIVGWSGSSNSGELFF	TGTGCCAGTAGTATAGTGGGATGGAGCGGGTCCTCCAATTCCGGGGAGCTGTTTTTT
-	TRBV14	-	TRBJ1-2	CASSPDWAGSYGYTF	TGTGCCAGCAGCCCAGACTGGGCAGGGTCTTATGGCTACACCTTC
-	TRBV11-2	-	TRBJ1-4	CASSWQGITNEKLFF	TGTGCCAGCAGCTGGCAGGGAATAACTAATGAAAAACTGTTTTTT
-	TRBV2	-	TRBJ1-2	CASSEMGKALNYGYTF	TGTGCCAGCAGTGAAATGGGCAAGGCCCTAAACTATGGCTACACCTTC
-	TRBV27	-	TRBJ1-2	CASSTRMEALNYGYTF	TGTGCCAGCAGTACCAGGATGGAAGCTCTTAACTATGGCTACACCTTC
TRBD2	TRBV28	-	TRBJ2-7	CASRSYSGKELKYEQYF	TGTGCCAGCAGATCCTACAGCGGGAAGGAACTGAAGTACGAGCAGTACTTC
-	TRBV12-3/TRBV12-4	-	TRBJ1-2	CASRNRVGYGYTF	TGTGCCAGCAGAAACAGGGTTGGCTATGGCTACACCTTC
TRBD1	TRBV5-1	many	TRBJ2-7	CASSFGTGTYEQYF	TGCGCCAGCAGCTTTGGGACAGGGACCTACGAGCAGTACTTC
-	TRBV14	-	TRBJ2-1	CASSRHMGVVDEQFF	TGTGCCAGCAGCCGTCACATGGGAGTCGTTGATGAGCAGTTCTTC
-	TRBV21-1	once	TRBJ1-1	CAYGGQKNTEAFF	TGTGCCTATGGGGGCCAAAAGAACACTGAAGCTTTCTTT
TRBD1	TRBV2	once	TRBJ2-2	CASRNRGLFF	TGTGCCAGCAGGAACAGGGGGCTGTTTTTT
-	TRBV11-2	-	TRBJ1-3	CASRALGNTIYF	TGTGCCAGCAGGGCCCTCGGAAACACCATATATTTT
TRBD1	TRBV9	-	TRBJ2-7	CASSYGTGGVEQYF	TGTGCCAGCAGCTATGGGACAGGGGGGGTCGAGCAGTACTTC
TRBD1	TRBV6-6	-	TRBJ2-3	CASSYPQGAGDTQYF	TGTGCCAGCAGTTACCCGCAGGGGGCCGGAGATACGCAGTATTTT
-	TRBV9	-	TRBJ2-3	CASTEEGAGRHQYF	TGTGCCAGCACCGAAGAGGGCGCGGGACGCCATCAGTATTTT
-	TRBV6-1	-	TRBJ1-1	CASSEGATEAFF	TGTGCCAGCAGTGAAGGGGCCACTGAAGCTTTCTTT
TRBD1	TRBV6-1	-	TRBJ1-2	CASSDSGTGPWRTF	TGTGCCAGCAGTGACAGTGGGACAGGGCCGTGGAGAACCTTC
-	TRBV15	-	TRBJ2-1	CATSRVPVNYNEQFF	TGTGCCACCAGCAGAGTCCCGGTGAACTACAATGAGCAGTTCTTC
TRBD1	TRBV28	-	TRBJ1-1	CASKIDRGFAEAFF	TGTGCCAGCAAAATTGACAGGGGATTTGCTGAAGCTTTCTTT
-	TRBV19	-	TRBJ1-1	CASRAGGRTEAFF	TGTGCCAGTAGGGCGGGGGGACGAACTGAAGCTTTCTTT
TRBD1	TRBV7-6	-	TRBJ1-1	CASSRDRGTEAFF	TGTGCCAGCAGCCGGGACAGGGGCACTGAAGCTTTCTTT
-	TRBV7-6	once	TRBJ2-3	CASSLALDSRSTDTQYF	TGTGCCAGCAGCTTAGCTCTGGACAGTAGGAGCACAGATACGCAGTATTTT
TRBD1	TRBV9	-	TRBJ2-5	CASSPGTGEVETQYF	TGTGCCAGCAGCCCCGGGACAGGGGAAGTAGAGACCCAGTACTTC
-	TRBV5-1	once	TRBJ1-2	CASSFEGKPLYGYTF	TGCGCCAGCAGCTTCGAGGGAAAACCTCTATATGGCTACACCTTC
TRBD1	TRBV6-5	-	TRBJ1-1	CASSRQGGLEAFF	TGTGCCAGCAGTCGACAGGGCGGCCTTGAAGCTTTCTTT
-	TRBV6-4	many	TRBJ2-2	CASSPSDTGELFF	TGTGCCAGCAGTCCTAGCGACACCGGGGAGCTGTTTTTT
-	TRBV27	-	TRBJ2-7	CASTLGAGFFTEQYF	TGTGCCAGCACCCTGGGGGCAGGGTTCTTCACGGAGCAGTACTTC
-	TRBV9	few	TRBJ2-7	CASSVEEGYEQYF	TGTGCCAGCAGCGTAGAGGAGGGTTACGAGCAGTACTTC
TRBD1	TRBV27	-	TRBJ1-2	CASSPTGGVDMHYGYTF	TGTGCCAGCAGTCCGACAGGGGGTGTTGATATGCACTATGGCTACACCTTC
-	TRBV9	-	TRBJ2-3	CASSVGLAGDTQYF	TGTGCCAGCAGCGTAGGATTAGCCGGAGATACGCAGTATTTT
-	TRBV15	few	TRBJ1-1	CATSRDHASPGTEAFF	TGTGCCACCAGCAGAGATCATGCCAGCCCGGGCACTGAAGCTTTCTTT
TRBD2	TRBV6-5	-	TRBJ2-2	CASITSGRSAGELFF	TGTGCCAGCATAACTAGCGGGAGAAGCGCCGGGGAGCTGTTTTTT
TRBD2	TRBV5-4	-	TRBJ2-7	CASSLLAGIYEQYF	TGTGCCAGCAGCTTGTTAGCGGGTATCTACGAGCAGTACTTC
-	TRBV28	once	TRBJ1-1	CASIPVRVGAEAFF	TGTGCCAGCATCCCTGTTAGGGTAGGGGCTGAAGCTTTCTTT
TRBD2	TRBV7-3	-	TRBJ2-5	CASSLVGSGIGETQYF	TGTGCCAGCAGCTTAGTAGGTAGCGGGATCGGAGAGACCCAGTACTTC
TRBD2	TRBV9	-	TRBJ2-2	CASSPRGSVAGEELFF	TGTGCCAGCAGCCCCCGAGGGTCGGTAGCGGGGGAGGAGCTGTTTTTT
TRBD1	TRBV3-1/TRBV3-2	-	TRBJ2-7	CASRSTGGYEQYF	TGTGCCAGCAGATCGACAGGGGGATACGAGCAGTACTTC
TRBD1	TRBV6-5	-	TRBJ1-1	CAAFRTGMNTEAFF	TGTGCCGCATTTAGGACAGGGATGAACACTGAAGCTTTCTTT
-	TRBV5-4	once	TRBJ2-1	CASSFRTTDNEQFF	TGTGCCAGCAGCTTCCGGACTACTGACAATGAGCAGTTCTTC
-	TRBV6-4	once	TRBJ2-1	CATDPGNNEQFF	TGTGCCACCGATCCGGGAAACAATGAGCAGTTCTTC
-	TRBV14	-	TRBJ1-5	CASSQDGGHRRGRINQPQHF	TGTGCCAGCAGCCAAGATGGCGGGCATCGACGGGGTAGGATTAATCAGCCCCAGCATTTT
TRBD1	TRBV28	-	TRBJ1-1	CATRPETGRFTEAFF	TGTGCCACCCGGCCCGAGACAGGGCGGTTCACTGAAGCTTTCTTT
-	TRBV2	-	TRBJ1-1	CASSPGVAEAFF	TGTGCCAGCAGTCCAGGGGTAGCTGAAGCTTTCTTT
-	TRBV28	-	TRBJ1-1	CASSLGGQGTEAFF	TGTGCCAGCAGTTTGGGGGGGCAGGGCACTGAAGCTTTCTTT
TRBD2	TRBV24-1	-	TRBJ2-3	CATSDLRRSGGRDTQYF	TGTGCCACCAGTGATCTAAGGAGAAGCGGGGGGCGAGATACGCAGTATTTT
TRBD2	TRBV3-1/TRBV3-2	-	TRBJ2-1	CASSQDLLAGTVDDEQFF	TGTGCCAGCAGCCAAGATCTGCTAGCGGGAACTGTAGACGATGAGCAGTTCTTC
-	TRBV2	once	TRBJ1-5	CASSEWTETNQPQHF	TGTGCCAGCAGTGAATGGACAGAAACTAATCAGCCCCAGCATTTT
-	TRBV7-2	-	TRBJ2-1	CASSLVTGAGRNEQFF	TGTGCCAGCAGCTTAGTTACGGGAGCGGGCAGGAATGAGCAGTTCTTC
-	TRBV6-5	-	TRBJ2-5	CASSYSRWETQYF	TGTGCCAGCAGTTACTCGAGGTGGGAGACCCAGTACTTC
TRBD1	TRBV5-6	-	TRBJ1-2	CASSPLDRGLSGYTF	TGTGCCAGCAGCCCCCTTGACAGGGGGCTAAGTGGCTACACCTTC
TRBD2	TRBV19	-	TRBJ2-2	CASKRSGRAPNTGELFF	TGTGCCAGTAAGAGAAGCGGGAGGGCCCCGAACACCGGGGAGCTGTTTTTT
-	TRBV3-1/TRBV3-2	-	TRBJ2-3	CASSRQVSEDTQYF	TGTGCCAGCAGCCGACAGGTTTCTGAGGATACGCAGTATTTT
-	TRBV9	once	TRBJ2-2	CASSVEARSNTGELFF	TGTGCCAGCAGCGTAGAGGCTAGATCGAACACCGGGGAGCTGTTTTTT
TRBD1	TRBV27	-	TRBJ1-5	CASSPWTGSGNQPQHF	TGTGCCAGCAGTCCCTGGACAGGGTCTGGCAATCAGCCCCAGCATTTT
-	TRBV2	-	TRBJ1-1	CASSERGNTEAFF	TGTGCCAGCAGCGAAAGGGGGAACACTGAAGCTTTCTTT
-	TRBV9	-	TRBJ1-2	CASSPAAGQSYTF	TGTGCCAGCAGCCCAGCGGCGGGGCAAAGCTACACCTTC
-	TRBV9	-	TRBJ1-5	CASSATDSNQPQHF	TGTGCCAGCAGCGCAACAGATAGCAATCAGCCCCAGCATTTT